Sequencing of this TCR beta chain was carried out in a study of cytomegalovirus exposure and HLA in healthy donors. The CDR3 runs to 14 residues. The germline V and J ends were trimmed by 0 bases and 8 bases, with 13 bases remaining between them. Germline CDR1 and CDR2: LGHNA and YSLEER. It was with 60 Vbeta and 13 Jbeta primers that the PCR ran. Produced via immunoSEQ multiplex PCR; TCRdb's table is partial and in-frame only. The sample has about 120,000 clones, roughly 87% seen once; the top ten hold around 1.5%. Sequencing was carried out using PBMCs. The chain links TRBV4-3 to TRBJ1-1; D gene ambiguous. The source of this sequence is a woman younger than 30 in good health and CMV-seronegative. The CDR3: CASSQDVKPREAFF. The DNA for the CDR3 is TGCGCCAGCAGCCAAGATGTAAAGCCTAGGGAAGCTTTCTTT.